Presented here are 22 T cell receptor delta chains from one specimen sequenced in a study of gamma delta lymphoproliferative disorders and STAT genes. Sequencing used genomic DNA taken from PBMCs of patients and controls. TCRdb ran CATT on the multiplex PCR reads. The sample contains approximately 720 delta-chain clones, around 5.5% of which appear only once. Material: blood. Every receptor here comes from a human donor with gamma-delta T-cell large granular lymphocyte leukemia.

Points on this clone: TCRdb lists the protein of a much larger clone for this DNA, which differs at residue 9, so this is likely a read error; the protein given here is translated from the DNA itself. The chain combines TRDV2 with TRDJ1; D unresolved. Germline V lookup: CDR1 GEAIGNYY, CDR2 EKD. Trimming removed 1 base at V and 4 bases at J, with 15 bases between. CDR3 length equals 15 residues. CDR3: CACDTLLSAGDKLIF. In DNA, the CDR3 is TGTGCCTGTGACACGCTACTGTCCGCTGGCGATAAACTCATCTTT.

Points on this clone: TCRdb pairs this DNA with a much larger clone's protein that differs at residue 14, likely a read error; the protein shown was translated from the DNA. The genes are TRDV2 and TRDJ1, with 13 bases matching TRDD3. J lost 4 bases, V lost 0 bases, and 13 bases had no gene match. The CDR3 is 19 amino acids. Germline V lookup: CDR1 GEAIGNYY, CDR2 EKD. The CDR3 sequence is CACDTVTGGYGKGVDKLIF. The CDR3 nucleotides read TGTGCCTGTGACACCGTCACTGGGGGATACGGAAAAGGGGTCGATAAACTCATCTTT.

A word on this clone: One base separates it from a far larger clone, so it is likely a read error. This CDR3 is also generated by other DNA sequences in the sample. The chain carries TRDV2 and TRDJ1; TRDD3 agrees at 8 bases. This CDR3 comprises 15 residues. The germline V gene encodes CDR1 GEAIGNYY and CDR2 EKD. The J segment lost 4 bases and the V segment lost 7 bases, leaving 13 bases of the junction unmatched. The CDR3 region has the DNA TGTGCCTGCGACCCAACTGGGGGTGATCGCGATAAACTCATCTTT. It encodes CACDPTGGDRDKLIF.

As to this clone: This likely stems from a read error, as it lies one base from a far larger clone. Other DNA sequences in the sample encode the same CDR3. The V call is TRDV2, the J call TRDJ1, with 8 bases identical to TRDD3. The germline V gene has CDR1 GEAIGNYY and CDR2 EKD. CDR3 length: 18 amino acids. The CDR3 loop reads CACDQLLGAKTYTDKLIF. CDR3 bases: TGTGCTTGTGACCAGCTACTGGGGGCGAAAACGTACACCGATAAACTCATCTTT.

As for this clone: The TCRdb protein comes from a much larger clone and disagrees with this DNA's translation at residue 11, likely due to a read error; the protein given here is derived from the DNA. The rearrangement joins TRDV2 to TRDJ1; 9 bases agree with TRDD3. The CDR3 is 18 amino acids. The V segment lost 1 base and the J segment 3 bases; nucleotides outside the gene matches: 14. Germline CDR1 is GEAIGNYY and CDR2 is EKD. DNA of the CDR3: TGTGCCTGTGACACACTCTCTACTGGGGGACACGACGCCGATAAACTCATCTTT. Translating gives CACDTLSTGGHDADKLIF.

In this sample, this clone turned up a few times. This likely stems from a read error, as it lies one base from a far larger clone. The CDR3 sequence: CACNTVGDRGDKLIF. Here the CDR3 DNA reads TGTGCCTGTAACACCGTGGGGGATCGTGGCGATAAACTCATCTTT. The chain recombines TRDV2 with TRDJ1, with 8 bases identical to TRDD3. CDR3 size: 15 residues. The germline CDR1 and CDR2 sequences are GEAIGNYY and EKD.

This clone has a handful of counts. The protein TCRdb gives is from a much larger clone and does not agree with this DNA's translation at residue 3, likely a read error; the protein shown here comes from the DNA. The V call is TRDV2, the J call TRDJ1; 10 bases match TRDD3. The CDR3 is made up of 14 amino acids. Germline V gene data show CDR1 as GEAIGNYY and CDR2 as EKD. CDR3 nucleotides: TGTGCCAGTGACCTACTGGGGGATGGCGATAAACTCATCTTT. This encodes CASDLLGDGDKLIF.

Points on this clone: The protein recorded in TCRdb matches a much larger clone and deviates from this DNA's translation at residue 12, suggesting a read error; the protein here is obtained by translating the DNA. The V and J genes are TRDV2 and TRDJ1; the match to TRDD3 covers 13 bases. CDR3 length: 19 residues. V shed 0 bases and J 3 bases; nucleotides not matched to a gene: 12. Germline CDR1 reads GEAIGNYY; CDR2 reads EKD. The CDR3 reads CACDTVTGGYGEGADKLIF. The DNA for the CDR3 is TGTGCCTGTGACACCGTCACTGGGGGATACGGAGAAGGGGCCGATAAACTCATCTTT.

In its sample, this clone was seen a few times. This likely stems from a read error, as it lies one base from a far larger clone. V usage is TRDV2 and J usage is TRDJ1, with TRDD3 identical over 11 bases. The CDR3 has 16 residues. The germline V gene has CDR1 GEAIGNYY and CDR2 EKD. V dropped 1 base and J dropped 4; count of bases not matched to a gene: 7. CDR3 bases: TGTGCCTGTGACACAATGGGGGATACGTTTGACGATAAACTCATCTTT. It translates to CACDTMGDTFDDKLIF.

In its sample, this clone was seen a few times. A read error likely explains this, since a far larger clone differs by one base. The V call is TRDV2, the J call TRDJ1, with 11 bases lining up with TRDD3. CDR1 GEAIGNYY and CDR2 EKD come from the germline V gene. The J segment lost 1 base and the V segment lost 0 bases, leaving 3 bases of the junction unmatched. There are 16 residues in the CDR3. Here the CDR3 DNA reads TGTGCCTGTGACACCTTGGGGGATACGTGCACCGATAAACTCATCTTT. This codes for CACDTLGDTCTDKLIF.

This clone is judged medium-sized. Only one base separates this from a far larger clonotype, so it likely reflects a read error. Other nucleotide sequences in the sample specify the same CDR3. This chain connects TRDV2 to TRDJ3, with TRDD3 matching over 7 bases. The CDR3 extends over 18 amino acids. J was trimmed by 0 bases and V by 3 bases; bases with no gene match: 7. The germline V gene has CDR1 GEAIGNYY and CDR2 EKD. The chain's CDR3 is CACDSTGEISWDTRQMFF. The CDR3 DNA follows: TGTGCCTGTGACTCTACTGGGGAAATCTCCTGGGACACCCGACAGATGTTTTTC.

As concerns this clone: The protein TCRdb gives is from a much larger clone and does not agree with this DNA's translation at residue 9, likely a read error; the protein shown here comes from the DNA. The gene calls are TRDV2 and TRDJ1; the D gene is possibly TRDD3 (6 bases). CDR1 is GEAIGNYY and CDR2 is EKD in the germline V gene. V was shortened by 2 bases and J by 3 bases, with 27 bases between the two germline ends. This CDR3 comprises 19 residues. The CDR3 loop reads CACDRITGRYAKGSDKLIF. CDR3 nucleotides: TGTGCCTGTGACAGGATTACTGGGAGATACGCTAAGGGGTCCGATAAACTCATCTTT.

This clone is medium-sized within its sample. It is likely a read error: a sequence one base away is far more abundant. This CDR3 is also generated by other DNA sequences in the sample. The chain uses TRDV2 and TRDJ1; TRDD3 matches 10 bases. The CDR3 has 19 residues. From germline, CDR1 is GEAIGNYY and CDR2 EKD. V lost 1 base to trimming and J lost 4 bases; unmatched junction nucleotides: 17. As DNA, the CDR3 is TGTGCCTGTGACACTGTAGAGGGATGGGGGATACAGGCGGGCGATAAACTCATCTTT. Translation: CACDTVEGWGIQAGDKLIF.

A note on this clone: Compared with germline, one end of the junction differs, possibly owing to a read error. The rearrangement uses TRDV2 and TRDJ1; 7 bases line up with TRDD3. The length of the CDR3 is 17 residues. The V gene's germline CDR1 is GEAIGNYY and CDR2 EKD. The CDR3, as DNA: TGTGCCTGTGACACCGTACGGGGGATCCAGTACACCGATAAACACATCTTT. Translation: CACDTVRGIQYTDKHIF.

This clone turned up a few times. This likely stems from a read error, as it lies one base from a far larger clone. Other DNA sequences in this sample translate to the same CDR3. The chain uses TRDV2 and TRDJ1; TRDD3 matches at 11 bases. CDR3 length: 19 residues. Germline lookup yields CDR1 GEAIGNYY and CDR2 EKD. J was trimmed by 3 bases and V by 0 bases; bases with no gene match: 14. CDR3 DNA: TGTGCCTGTGACACCGTCACTGGGGGATATGGAAAAGGGGCCGATAAACTCATCTTT. Translation gives CACDTVTGGYGKGADKLIF.

With respect to this clone: The mismatch at residue 9 between this DNA's translation and the TCRdb protein of a much larger clone likely reflects a read error; the protein shown is translated from the DNA. The chain recombines TRDV2 with TRDJ1; D perhaps matches TRDD3 (5 bases). Trimming stripped 2 bases from V and 3 bases from J, with 15 bases between. The CDR3 covers 15 residues. Per the germline V gene, CDR1 is GEAIGNYY and CDR2 is EKD. This chain's CDR3 is CACDNIGENPDKLIF. CDR3 DNA sequence: TGTGCCTGTGACAATATCGGGGAGAATCCCGATAAACTCATCTTT.

This clone was recorded a few times. A far larger clone is just one base off, so this is likely a read error. Other DNA sequences in this sample translate to the same CDR3. The CDR3 DNA follows: TGTGCCTGTGACAGGATTACGGGGGGATACGCTAAGGGGTCCGATAAACTCATCTTT. Its translation is CACDRITGGYAKGSDKLIF. This chain links TRDV2 with TRDJ1, with TRDD3 identical over 10 bases. Trimming at V came to 2 bases and at J to 3 bases, leaving 17 bases not matched to a gene. In germline, CDR1 is GEAIGNYY, CDR2 EKD. This CDR3 region has 19 residues.

Concerning this clone: A read error is likely here: a far larger clone is one base away. Other nucleotide sequences in the sample specify the same CDR3. The V and J genes are TRDV2 and TRDJ1; 7 nucleotides match TRDD3. The CDR3 is 17 amino acids. Germline-derived CDR1 and CDR2 are GEAIGNYY and EKD. The CDR3 loop is CACDTVRGIQYTDKLIF. CDR3 sequence (DNA): TGTGCCTGTGACACCGTACGGGGGATCCAATACACCGATAAACTCATTTTT.

This clone is classed as medium-sized. It is likely a read error: a sequence one base away is far more abundant. Distinct nucleotide sequences in the sample also encode this CDR3. The chain links TRDV2 to TRDJ1, with TRDD3 identical over 10 bases. The CDR3 has 19 residues. Per the germline V gene, CDR1 is GEAIGNYY and CDR2 is EKD. CDR3 nucleotide sequence: TGTGCCTGCGACACCGTAGAGGGATGGGGGATACAGGCGGGCGATAAACTCATCTTT. Translating it yields CACDTVEGWGIQAGDKLIF.

Only a few counts were recorded for this clone. TCRdb attributes to this sequence the protein of a much larger clone, which differs from the DNA translation at residue 7; a read error is likely, and the protein displayed is translated from the DNA. The V and J genes are TRDV2 and TRDJ1, with D uncertain. Germline CDR1 is GEAIGNYY and CDR2 is EKD. The CDR3 runs 14 residues. Deletions cut 6 bases from V and 3 bases from J, with 16 bases between. Here the CDR3 reads CACNSLEIPDKLIF. The CDR3 DNA follows: TGTGCCTGTAACTCGCTGGAGATCCCCGATAAACTCATCTTT.

There are many counts of this clone. It is likely a read error: a sequence one base away is far more abundant. The identical CDR3 is also encoded by other nucleotide sequences in the sample. The gene calls are TRDV2 and TRDJ1; a weak D match, TRDD3 (6 bases). Germline V CDR1 and CDR2: GEAIGNYY, EKD. V shed 3 bases and J shed 4 bases, with 14 bases lying between them. This CDR3 has 14 amino acids. CDR3 sequence: CACDLLGDGDKLIF. In DNA, the CDR3 is TGTGCCTGTGACCTACTAGGGGATGGCGATAAACTCATCTTT.

In this sample, this clone turned up a few times. The V and J genes are TRDV2 and TRDJ1, with D perhaps TRDD3 (10 bases). This CDR3 contains 22 residues. Germline V gene lookup returns CDR1 GEAIGNYY and CDR2 EKD. With 1 base removed from V and 4 bases from J, the gap between germline ends came to 36 bases. In DNA form, the CDR3 reads TGTGCCTGTGACACAATTCTAAAGCCTTCCTACCAATTGGGGGATACCCACGATAAACTCATCTTT. It codes for CACDTILKPSYQLGDTHDKLIF.